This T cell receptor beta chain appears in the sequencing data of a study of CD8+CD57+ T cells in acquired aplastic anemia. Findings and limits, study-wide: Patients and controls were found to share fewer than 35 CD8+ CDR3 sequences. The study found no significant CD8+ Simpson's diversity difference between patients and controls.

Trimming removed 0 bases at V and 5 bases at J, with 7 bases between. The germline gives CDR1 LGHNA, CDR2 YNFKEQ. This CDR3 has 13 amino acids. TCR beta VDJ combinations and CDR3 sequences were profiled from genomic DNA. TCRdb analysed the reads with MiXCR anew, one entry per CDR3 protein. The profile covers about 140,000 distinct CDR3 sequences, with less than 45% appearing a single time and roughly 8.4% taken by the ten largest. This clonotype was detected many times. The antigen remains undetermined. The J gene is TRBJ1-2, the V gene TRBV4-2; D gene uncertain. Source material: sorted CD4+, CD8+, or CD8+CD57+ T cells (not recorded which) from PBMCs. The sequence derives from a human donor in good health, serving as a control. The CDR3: CASSQETAYGYTF. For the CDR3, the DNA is TGTGCCAGCAGCCAAGAAACAGCTTATGGCTACACCTTC.